Listed here are 14 T cell receptor beta chains from one sample, sequenced in a study of T cell repertoires in cytomegalovirus infection. TCRdb re-analysed the reads in MiXCR, keeping a single row per CDR3 protein. The sample has about 150,000 distinct CDR3 sequences; roughly a quarter are singletons. The material sequenced was PBMCs. Receptor source: a human donor in good health (CMV status not recorded). Some clones in this sample may be carry-over from other donors' samples.

This clonotype was picked up a small number of times. The chain has TRBV5-6 and TRBJ1-1, with TRBD1 matching over 7 bases. Trimming cost V 0 bases and J 5 bases; bases outside gene matches: 7. Germline assignment: CDR1 SGHDT and CDR2 YYEEEE. This CDR3 spans 15 amino acids. CDR3 nucleotide sequence: TGTGCCAGCAGCTTGGCGACAGGGAGTGGGACTGAAGCTTTCTTT. It codes for CASSLATGSGTEAFF.

About this clonotype itself: This could be a read error, since a much larger clone is one nucleotide away. This CDR3 fails to terminate in the conserved phenylalanine or tryptophan, so it likely reflects a read error. Written as DNA, the CDR3 is TGTGCTAGCAGTATTGACAGGGGAAGTGAGACCCAGTACCTC. As protein: CASSIDRGSETQYL. V is TRBV7-6 and J is TRBJ2-5; 8 positions match TRBD1. Germline CDR1 SGHVS, CDR2 FNYEAQ. The CDR3 length is 14 residues.

CDR3 bases: TGCAGTGCTAGAGATGCGGGTGGGCAGTATAGCAATCAGCCCCAGCATTTT. Translating it yields CSARDAGGQYSNQPQHF. This sequence joins TRBV20-1 and TRBJ1-5, with D unresolved. There are 17 residues in the CDR3. Germline loops: CDR1 DFQATT, CDR2 SNEGSKA (reference sequence). The V end lost 0 bases, the J end lost 0 bases, and 15 bases lay between the germline ends.

This clonotype was seen many times. This CDR3 reads CASSDTDYEQFF. The DNA of the CDR3 is TGTGCCAGCAGCGACACGGATTATGAGCAGTTCTTC. The chain uses TRBV12-3 or TRBV12-4 and TRBJ2-1; D is uncertain. The CDR3 totals 12 residues. With 6 bases removed from V and 8 bases from J, the gap between germline ends came to 11 bases.

A few counts support this clonotype. The J gene is TRBJ2-2, the V gene TRBV19; D ambiguous. Trimming shortened V by 5 bases and J by 10 bases, and 11 bases separated the two germline ends. Per germline, CDR1 LNHDA and CDR2 SQIVND (reference sequence). This CDR3 has 12 residues. The CDR3 here is CASSPRIEELFF. For the CDR3, the DNA is TGTGCCAGTAGTCCGAGGATAGAGGAGCTGTTTTTT.

This chain links TRBV27 with TRBJ1-2, with TRBD1 identical over 8 bases. The length of the CDR3 is 14 residues. V shed 5 bases and J 4 bases; nucleotides not matched to a gene: 6. Per germline, CDR1 MNHEY and CDR2 SMNVEV (reference sequence). The CDR3 spells CASSPQGQAYGYTF. The CDR3 nucleotides are TGTGCCAGCAGTCCCCAGGGACAGGCCTATGGCTACACCTTC.

This clonotype was detected only a few times. The J gene is TRBJ2-7, the V gene TRBV20-1; TRBD2 aligns across 7 bases. V shed 3 bases, J shed 2 bases, and the junction held 4 bases outside the gene matches. Looked up from germline, CDR1 is DFQATT and CDR2 is SNEGSKA (reference sequence). The CDR3 runs 13 residues. CDR3 in DNA: TGCAGTGCTAGCCGGGGGGACGCCTACGAGCAGTACTTC. Translated, it gives CSASRGDAYEQYF.

The chain employs TRBV4-1 and TRBJ2-1, with 9 nucleotides matching TRBD1. Trimming at V came to 1 base and at J to 8 bases, leaving 12 bases not matched to a gene. The CDR3 runs 17 residues. The germline gives CDR1 MGHRA, CDR2 YSYEKL. The CDR3 protein is CASSQVGEQGAVDEQFF. The CDR3 DNA reads TGCGCCAGCAGCCAAGTTGGTGAACAGGGGGCTGTTGATGAGCAGTTCTTC.

The genes are TRBV4-3 and TRBJ2-2, with 8 nucleotides matching TRBD2. The V gene end was trimmed by 4 bases and the J gene end by 13 bases; junction bases not matched to a gene: 8. The CDR3 contains 13 residues. Germline values: CDR1 LGHNA, CDR2 YSLEER. The CDR3 is CASSPSGRPRLFF. The CDR3 bases are TGCGCCAGCAGCCCTAGCGGGCGCCCTAGGCTGTTTTTT.

This sequence joins TRBV10-3 and TRBJ2-1; 9 nucleotides match TRBD2. The germline V gene encodes CDR1 ENHRY and CDR2 SYGVKD. V trimming: 4 bases; J trimming: 8 bases; junction bases outside the gene matches: 9. The CDR3 spans 15 residues. Here the CDR3 DNA reads TGTGCCATCAGTGTTAAAGGGACTAGCTCCGATGAGCAGTTCTTC. It specifies CAISVKGTSSDEQFF.

This clonotype was seen repeatedly, ten times or more. The chain combines TRBV7-9 with TRBJ2-7; 7 bases line up with TRBD2. Per the germline V gene, CDR1 is SEHNR and CDR2 is FQNEAQ (reference sequence). The CDR3 is made up of 14 amino acids. V trimming: 5 bases; J trimming: 0 bases; junction bases outside the gene matches: 4. The CDR3 nucleotides are TGTGCCAGCAGCCCCCGGACTAGCTCCTACGAGCAGTACTTC. Protein sequence: CASSPRTSSYEQYF.

This chain connects TRBV20-1 to TRBJ2-3; the match to TRBD1 covers 8 bases. J lost 2 bases, V lost 0 bases, and 7 bases had no gene match. The CDR3 is 16 residues long. In germline, CDR1 is DFQATT, CDR2 SNEGSKA (reference sequence). CDR3 DNA sequence: TGCAGTGCTAGAGATTCGGGACAGGCCATCACAGATACGCAGTATTTT. Protein: CSARDSGQAITDTQYF.

V gene TRBV4-3 combines with J gene TRBJ2-7, with 8 positions matching TRBD2. Germline trimming cut 0 bases from V and 6 bases from J; bases unmatched to any gene: 10. There are 16 residues in the CDR3. Germline CDR1 reads LGHNA; CDR2 reads YSLEER. CDR3 DNA: TGCGCCAGCAGCCAAGATGGGGGCGCGGGGGGTAGCGAGCAGTACTTC. The encoded protein is CASSQDGGAGGSEQYF.

Many counts were recorded for this clonotype. J is TRBJ2-1 and V is TRBV28; unclear D gene. CDR3 length: 11 residues. The V end lost 8 bases, the J end lost 2 bases, and 4 bases lay between the germline ends. Per germline, CDR1 MDHEN and CDR2 SYDVKM. The CDR3 reads CASSTYNEQFF. In nucleotides, the CDR3 is TGTGCCAGCTCAACCTACAATGAGCAGTTCTTC.